The 24 T cell receptor beta chains given below trace back to one sample, sequenced in a study of lymphopenia after photon versus proton radiotherapy (dated by TCRdb to the late 2010s). The library was obtained by the immunoSEQ multiplex PCR assay. TCRdb re-hosts the immuneACCESS table, in-frame sequences only. Its copies lack some clones; in the studies checked, an unresolved V gene accounts for under half of them, and the cause for the rest is not known. The sample profile shows tens of thousands of clones; around four fifths of them were found once. About 29% of the sample rests with the top ten. The specimen comprised peripheral blood, sampled from a patient treated with photon-based radiotherapy. These receptors came from a middle-aged man with gastric cancer.

The chain has TRBV6-6 and TRBJ1-5; tentatively, D is TRBD1 (5 bases). CDR1 and CDR2 (germline): MNHNY, SVGAGI (reference sequence). This CDR3 region has 15 residues. Trimming removed 0 bases at V and 3 bases at J, with 9 bases between. The CDR3 bases are TGTGCCAGCAGTTACTCCGACAGAGTCAATCAGCCCCAGCATTTT. It encodes CASSYSDRVNQPQHF.

The genes are TRBV6-5 and TRBJ2-1; tentatively, D is TRBD1 (6 bases). The CDR3 has 15 amino acids. The germline V and J ends were trimmed by 5 bases and 3 bases, with 14 bases remaining between them. CDR1 and CDR2 (germline): MNHEY, SVGAGI. This CDR3 reads CASSLGQLLYNEQFF. CDR3 coding DNA: TGTGCCAGCAGTCTAGGACAGCTACTCTACAATGAGCAGTTCTTC.

The chain recombines TRBV28 with TRBJ2-3; TRBD2 matches 8 bases. CDR1 is MDHEN and CDR2 is SYDVKM in the germline V gene. The CDR3 totals 17 residues. V was clipped by 2 bases and J by 0 bases; unmatched bases: 7. Here the CDR3 reads CASSLKLAESSTDTQYF. The CDR3 coding sequence is TGTGCCAGCAGTTTAAAACTAGCGGAGTCTAGCACAGATACGCAGTATTTT.

The CDR3 DNA reads TGTGCCAGCAGATCTGGCCCTAGGGGGCGGAACACTGAAGCTTTCTTT. It translates to CASRSGPRGRNTEAFF. The chain is built from TRBV11-2 and TRBJ1-1; TRBD1 matches at 7 bases. The CDR3 consists of 16 residues. The J segment lost 1 base and the V segment lost 6 bases, leaving 11 bases of the junction unmatched. Germline V gene data show CDR1 as SGHAT and CDR2 as FQNNGV. Supplemented by reference TRBV11-2 and TRBJ1-1, the full variable domain reads EAGVAQSPRYKIIEKRQSVAFWCNPISGHATLYWYQQILGQGPKLLIQFQNNGVVDDSQLPKDRFSAERLKGVDSTLKIQPAKLEDSAVYLCASRSGPRGRNTEAFFGQGTRLTVV.

The chain employs TRBV19 and TRBJ1-1; maybe TRBD1 (5 bases). The CDR3 is made up of 19 amino acids. The germline gives CDR1 LNHDA, CDR2 SQIVND (reference sequence). V was cut by 0 bases and J by 0 bases, with 20 bases left in between. This chain's CDR3 is CASSIDKALKTVMNTEAFF. The CDR3 region has the DNA TGTGCCAGTAGTATAGACAAAGCGCTTAAGACAGTCATGAACACTGAAGCTTTCTTT.

The chain joins TRBV4-2 to TRBJ2-3; a possible D gene is TRBD1 (6 bases). The CDR3 length is 15 residues. From germline, CDR1 is LGHNA and CDR2 YNFKEQ. Trimming took 4 bases from V and 2 from J, leaving 13 bases between them. CDR3 coding DNA: TGTGCCAGCAGCCCAGGGGCATTTTCCACAGATACGCAGTATTTT. It is translated as CASSPGAFSTDTQYF.

In this sample, this clone turned up once. The genes are TRBV7-9 and TRBJ2-2; D is ambiguous. Germline CDR1 is SEHNR and CDR2 is FQNEAQ (reference sequence). The V end lost 8 bases, the J end lost 2 bases, and 9 bases lay between the germline ends. The CDR3 consists of 13 residues. The CDR3: CASCSDNTGELFF. As DNA, the CDR3 is TGTGCCAGCTGCAGCGACAACACCGGGGAGCTGTTTTTT. The entire variable domain, with the rest obtained from reference TRBV7-9 and TRBJ2-2, is as follows: DTGVSQNPRHKITKRGQNVTFRCDPISEHNRLYWYRQTLGQGPEFLTYFQNEAQLEKSRLLSDRFSAERPKGSFSTLEIQRTEQGDSAMYLCASCSDNTGELFFGEGSRLTVL.

The J gene is TRBJ2-3, the V gene TRBV6-6; TRBD1 might be the D (5 bases). This CDR3 comprises 14 residues. Trimming removed 2 bases at V and 0 bases at J, with 6 bases between. CDR1 is MNHNY, CDR2 SVGAGI, per germline (reference sequence). The CDR3 nucleotides read TGTGCCAGCAGTTACAAGGGGAGCACAGATACGCAGTATTTT. This encodes CASSYKGSTDTQYF.

The gene calls are TRBV6-1 and TRBJ2-5; D may be TRBD2 (6 bases). The CDR3 has 13 amino acids. Deletions cut 5 bases from V and 5 bases from J, with 12 bases between. Germline V gives CDR1 MNHNS, CDR2 SASEGT. The CDR3 loop reads CASSHLASETQYF. The CDR3 bases are TGTGCCAGCAGTCACCTAGCGTCCGAGACCCAGTACTTC.

V usage is TRBV5-6 and J usage is TRBJ2-5; D is unclear. The tail of the sequence fits TRBJ2-7 better, so the J call may be wrong. Per the germline V gene, CDR1 is SGHDT and CDR2 is YYEEEE. This CDR3 is 14 amino acids long. This CDR3 reads CASSIGPVSYEQYF. The CDR3, as DNA: TGTGCCAGCAGTATCGGGCCGGTCTCCTACGAGCAGTACTTC.

The chain recombines TRBV14 with TRBJ2-7; D is unclear. The CDR3 extends over 14 amino acids. Deletions cut 1 base from V and 2 bases from J, with 9 bases between. Germline assignment: CDR1 SGHDN and CDR2 FVKESK. For the CDR3, the DNA is TGTGCCAGCAGCCAAGTAGGATTCACCTACGAGCAGTACTTC. This codes for CASSQVGFTYEQYF.

This clone has just one count. The chain is built from TRBV7-2 and TRBJ2-5; 11 nucleotides line up with TRBD2. Germline V gives CDR1 SGHTA, CDR2 FQGNSA. This CDR3 has 17 amino acids. J lost 4 bases, V lost 1 base, and 8 bases had no gene match. The DNA of the CDR3 is TGTGCCAGCAGCTTAGAGGGACTAGCGGTCGGGGGAGAGACCCAGTACTTC. Amino acid sequence: CASSLEGLAVGGETQYF.

The chain is built from TRBV27 and TRBJ2-5; TRBD1 agrees at 9 bases. This CDR3 contains 14 residues. The ends lost 6 bases at V and 5 bases at J; junction bases unmatched: 7. Germline V lookup: CDR1 MNHEY, CDR2 SMNVEV (reference sequence). In nucleotides, the CDR3 is TGTGCCAGCAGACTACAGGGGGCTGGTGAGACCCAGTACTTC. It is translated as CASRLQGAGETQYF.

V and J are TRBV30 and TRBJ2-1; 11 bases line up with TRBD2. The ends lost 3 bases at V and 7 bases at J; junction bases unmatched: 8. CDR1 GTSNPN and CDR2 SVGIG come from the germline V gene (reference sequence). The CDR3 loop spans 15 amino acids. This CDR3 reads CAWRVAGGPRNEQFF. The CDR3 DNA follows: TGTGCCTGGAGGGTAGCGGGAGGGCCGCGGAATGAGCAGTTCTTC.

The chain couples TRBV19 to TRBJ2-3; 10 bases line up with TRBD1. V was clipped by 6 bases and J by 4 bases; unmatched bases: 10. The CDR3 contains 16 residues. Germline V gives CDR1 LNHDA, CDR2 SQIVND (reference sequence). The CDR3 region has the DNA TGTGCCAGTAGAGATCCGGGACAGGGGTACTCAGATACGCAGTATTTT. It is translated as CASRDPGQGYSDTQYF. Filled out from reference TRBV19 and TRBJ2-3, the complete variable domain reads DGGITQSPKYLFRKEGQNVTLSCEQNLNHDAMYWYRQDPGQGLRLIYYSQIVNDFQKGDIAEGYSVSREKKESFPLTVTSAQKNPTAFYLCASRDPGQGYSDTQYFGPGTRLTVL.

V and J are TRBV6-5 and TRBJ2-6; D gene ambiguous. Germline loops: CDR1 MNHEY, CDR2 SVGAGI. The V gene lost 3 bases and the J gene lost 0 bases, with 6 bases spanning the gap. The CDR3 spans 15 residues. This CDR3 is CASSYGPSGANVLTF. The CDR3 DNA reads TGTGCCAGCAGTTATGGGCCCTCTGGGGCCAACGTCCTGACTTTC.

The gene calls are TRBV7-8 and TRBJ2-5; D is undetermined. This CDR3 has 14 residues. V lost 1 base and J 2 bases, leaving 8 bases between the germline ends. The germline CDR1 and CDR2 sequences are SGHVS and FQNEAQ. The CDR3, as DNA: TGTGCCAGCAGCTTAGGTCGCCAGCAAGAGACCCAGTACTTC. This codes for CASSLGRQQETQYF.

The CDR3 nucleotides read TGTGCCAGCAGTGACCGACAGGGGGCAAGCACTGAAGCTTTCTTT. Translating it yields CASSDRQGASTEAFF. V gene TRBV6-6 combines with J gene TRBJ1-1; 10 positions match TRBD1. Germline V lookup: CDR1 MNHNY, CDR2 SVGAGI (reference sequence). The V gene end was trimmed by 5 bases and the J gene end by 4 bases; junction bases not matched to a gene: 7. CDR3 length: 15 amino acids.

This chain joins TRBV7-9 and TRBJ1-1; D might be TRBD1 (5 bases). Germline CDR1 is SEHNR and CDR2 is FQNEAQ (reference sequence). The ends were cut back, 6 bases at V and 3 bases at J, with 11 bases in the middle. The CDR3 runs 13 residues. DNA for the CDR3: TGTGCCAGCAGTAATACAGGCGACACTGAAGCTTTCTTT. This translates into CASSNTGDTEAFF.

The chain couples TRBV6-5 to TRBJ2-7, with TRBD1 matching 7 bases. The CDR3 totals 14 residues. The junction had 7 bases not matched to a gene; V was cut back by 6 bases and J by 2 bases. Looked up from germline, CDR1 is MNHEY and CDR2 is SVGAGI. CDR3 region: CASRGTDFTYEQYF. The DNA of the CDR3 is TGTGCCAGCAGGGGGACAGACTTTACCTACGAGCAGTACTTC.

J is TRBJ2-4 and V is TRBV6-1; no clear D. The V gene's germline CDR1 is MNHNS and CDR2 SASEGT. V lost 5 bases to trimming and J lost 7 bases, with 18 bases between them. The CDR3 is 15 amino acids. The CDR3 sequence is CASSSWTDVRNIQYF. In DNA form, the CDR3 reads TGTGCCAGCAGTTCCTGGACGGACGTTAGGAACATTCAGTACTTC.

The chain links TRBV7-3 to TRBJ2-1, with D possibly matching TRBD2 (5 bases). Germline V gene lookup returns CDR1 SGHTA and CDR2 FQGTGA. This CDR3 contains 17 residues. Trimming took 2 bases from V and 5 from J, leaving 19 bases between them. The DNA for the CDR3 is TGTGCCAGCAGCTTAGTCCCGCGGGCCAGCGGTGACAATGAGCAGTTCTTC. Translation: CASSLVPRASGDNEQFF.

The chain joins TRBV5-1 to TRBJ2-1; TRBD1 agrees at 8 bases. There are 15 residues in the CDR3. After removal of 3 bases from V and 5 bases from J, the junction contained 7 bases not matched to a gene. CDR1 and CDR2 (germline): SGHRS, YFSETQ. As DNA, the CDR3 is TGCGCCAGCAGCTCCCGACAGGGGTCGCACAATGAGCAGTTCTTC. Its translation: CASSSRQGSHNEQFF.

This clone is a singleton in its sample. The chain employs TRBV11-2 and TRBJ2-2; 14 positions agree with TRBD2. V lost 5 bases and J lost 8; bases outside the gene matches: 13. The CDR3 totals 18 residues. Germline CDR1 and CDR2: SGHAT and FQNNGV. For the CDR3, the DNA is TGTGCCAGCAGCCCCCGCGGGACTAGCGGGAGCGTTAGTGGGGAGCTGTTTTTT. Its protein is CASSPRGTSGSVSGELFF.